This T cell receptor (beta chain) was identified in a study of beta chain features in type 1 diabetes. Expressed TCRB transcripts were sequenced after all isolated RNA was converted to cDNA. Data came from immunoSEQ multiplex PCR; TCRdb stores just in-frame clones and leaves some out. Of roughly 610,000 clones detected, about 16% appear once; the ten largest clones hold approximately 0.087%. CDR1 and CDR2 (germline): SQVTM, ANQGSEA. This CDR3 region has 12 residues. This clone was observed a few times. One end of the junction varies from germline; a read error may be responsible. Sequencing input: naive CD4+ T cells from blood. The genes are TRBV29-1 and TRBJ2-3; D is unresolved. The receptor's source is a man between 18 and 29 years old in good health. CDR3 bases: TGTGCGACTGTTCCTAGCACAGATACGCAGTATTTT. Translated, it gives CATVPSTDTQYF.